This TCR beta chain was captured by sequencing in a study of blood T cell repertoires in COVID-19. TCRdb keeps only in-frame clones here, not all; method: immunoSEQ multiplex PCR. This repertoire shows about 380,000 clones, roughly four fifths found once; its top ten account for more than 0.85%. The CDR3 spans 14 residues. Trimming took off 1 base at V and 4 bases at J, with 10 bases between the two ends. CDR1 and CDR2 (germline): MDHEN, SYDVKM. The sequence was collected from a human donor with acute or convalescent COVID-19. The donor label of this sample is uncertain. The chain combines TRBV28 with TRBJ1-2; D is perhaps TRBD1 (5 bases). The sample comprised peripheral blood. The CDR3 reads CASSLSGVVYGYTF. The CDR3 nucleotides read TGTGCCAGCAGTTTATCGGGGGTGGTCTATGGCTACACCTTC.